The rows below give T cell receptor beta chains drawn from one sample of a study of human T cells and chemical hapten exposure. TCRdb processed the RACE reads anew with MiXCR; each CDR3 protein has one entry. The sample lists about 160,000 distinct CDR3 sequences, around 30% occurring once. Sequencing was performed on whole blood, taken in connection with sensitization to the hapten diphenylcyclopropenone (DPC). These receptors came from a woman aged 18-29 years with alopecia areata. Some clones in this sample may be carry-over from other donors' samples. Both conserved end residues are part of each CDR3. A D gene is named only where the DNA matches it firmly. Size is stated for part of the rows, as once, few or many counts, or as a class when the clone is expanded.

CDR3 protein,CDR3 DNA,clone size,J gene,D gene,V gene
CASSSPRMGEREKLFF,TGTGCCAGTAGTAGTCCCAGGATGGGGGAGAGGGAAAAACTGTTTTTT,NA,TRBJ1-4,NA,TRBV19
CASSAGLGETQYF,TGTGCCAGCAGCGCAGGGCTCGGAGAGACCCAGTACTTC,NA,TRBJ2-5,NA,TRBV12-3/TRBV12-4
CASSQTSGVDNEQFF,TGCGCCAGCAGCCAGACTAGCGGGGTTGACAATGAGCAGTTCTTC,NA,TRBJ2-1,TRBD2,TRBV4-1
CATRDRENQPQHF,TGTGCCACCCGGGACAGAGAGAATCAGCCCCAGCATTTT,many,TRBJ1-5,TRBD1,TRBV10-3
CASSLDQSEQFF,TGTGCCAGCAGCTTGGATCAATCCGAGCAGTTCTTC,few,TRBJ2-1,NA,TRBV5-4
CASSLRAAGGTDTQYF,TGTGCCAGCAGCTTACGGGCAGCGGGAGGTACAGATACGCAGTATTTT,few,TRBJ2-3,TRBD2,TRBV7-2
CASSLGGEFIRGPSF,TGTGCCAGCAGCTTGGGGGGGGAGTTTATAAGGGGGCCCTCCTTC,few,TRBJ2-7,NA,TRBV11-2
CASSWRGYEQYF,TGTGCCAGCAGCTGGCGGGGTTACGAGCAGTACTTC,few,TRBJ2-7,NA,TRBV5-8
CSARDPPSGANVLTF,TGCAGTGCTAGAGATCCCCCGTCTGGGGCCAACGTCCTGACTTTC,NA,TRBJ2-6,NA,TRBV20-1
CSARDLGASDSPLHF,TGCAGTGCTAGAGATCTCGGGGCATCCGATTCACCCCTCCACTTT,many,TRBJ1-6,NA,TRBV20-1
CASSLSGQGGRKLFF,TGTGCCAGCAGCTTATCGGGACAGGGGGGTAGAAAACTGTTTTTT,NA,TRBJ1-4,TRBD1,TRBV7-2
CASSPRPATNEKLFF,TGTGCCAGCAGCCCGCGGCCGGCAACTAATGAAAAACTGTTTTTT,NA,TRBJ1-4,NA,TRBV9
CAVTGHQAFF,TGTGCCGTGACGGGCCACCAAGCTTTCTTT,few,TRBJ1-1,NA,TRBV30
CASSLRSTADTQYF,TGTGCCAGCAGCTTAAGGAGTACAGCAGATACGCAGTATTTT,few,TRBJ2-3,NA,TRBV7-8
CAWSFTEELFF,TGTGCCTGGAGTTTTACTGAGGAGCTGTTTTTT,few,TRBJ2-2,NA,TRBV30